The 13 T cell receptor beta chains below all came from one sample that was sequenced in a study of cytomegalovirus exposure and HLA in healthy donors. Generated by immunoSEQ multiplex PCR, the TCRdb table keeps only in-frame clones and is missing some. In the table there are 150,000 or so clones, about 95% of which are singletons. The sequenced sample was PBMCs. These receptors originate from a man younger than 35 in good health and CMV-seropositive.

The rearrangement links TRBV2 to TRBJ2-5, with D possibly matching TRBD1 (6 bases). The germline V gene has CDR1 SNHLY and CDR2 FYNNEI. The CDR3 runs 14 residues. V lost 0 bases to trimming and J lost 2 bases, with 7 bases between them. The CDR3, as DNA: TGTGCCAGCAGTGAAGCCACAGGGCAAGAGACCCAGTACTTC. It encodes CASSEATGQETQYF. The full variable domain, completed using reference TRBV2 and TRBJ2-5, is EPEVTQTPSHQVTQMGQEVILRCVPISNHLYFYWYRQILGQKVEFLVSFYNNEISEKSEIFDDQFSVERPDGSNFTLKIRSTKLEDSAMYFCASSEATGQETQYFGPGTRLLVL.

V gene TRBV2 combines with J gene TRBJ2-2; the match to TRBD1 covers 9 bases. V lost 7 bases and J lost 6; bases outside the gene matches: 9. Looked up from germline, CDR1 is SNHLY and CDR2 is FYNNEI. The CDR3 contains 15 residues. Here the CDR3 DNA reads TGTGCCAGCAACCGGGACAGGGTAATCTCCGGGGAGCTGTTTTTT. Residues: CASNRDRVISGELFF.

The CDR3 DNA follows: TGTGCCAGCAGCAGTATCCCGGTAGACAGGGGGAACACTGAAGCTTTCTTT. This gives the protein CASSSIPVDRGNTEAFF. This chain joins TRBV11-2 and TRBJ1-1; 8 bases agree with TRBD1. This CDR3 region has 17 residues. Germline V gene sequence: CDR1 SGHAT, CDR2 FQNNGV. With 5 bases clipped from V and 1 base from J, the junction kept 12 bases outside the gene matches.

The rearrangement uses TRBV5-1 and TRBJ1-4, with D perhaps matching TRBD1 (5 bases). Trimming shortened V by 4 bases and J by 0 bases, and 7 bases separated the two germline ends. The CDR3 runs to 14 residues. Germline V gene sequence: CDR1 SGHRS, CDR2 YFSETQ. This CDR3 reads CASSRTSTNEKLFF. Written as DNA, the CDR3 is TGCGCCAGCAGCAGGACATCAACTAATGAAAAACTGTTTTTT. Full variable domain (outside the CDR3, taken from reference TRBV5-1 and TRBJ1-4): KAGVTQTPRYLIKTRGQQVTLSCSPISGHRSVSWYQQTPGQGLQFLFEYFSETQRNKGNFPGRFSGRQFSNSRSEMNVSTLELGDSALYLCASSRTSTNEKLFFGSGTQLSVL.

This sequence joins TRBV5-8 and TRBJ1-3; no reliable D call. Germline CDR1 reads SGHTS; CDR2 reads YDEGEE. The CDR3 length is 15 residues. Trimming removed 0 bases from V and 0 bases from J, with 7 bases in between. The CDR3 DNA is TGTGCCAGCAGCTTGGTGCAGGCCTCTGGAAACACCATATATTTT. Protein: CASSLVQASGNTIYF. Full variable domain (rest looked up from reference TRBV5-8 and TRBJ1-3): EAGVTQSPTHLIKTRGQQATLRCSPISGHTSVYWYQQALGLGLQFLLWYDEGEERNRGNFPPRFSGRQFPNYSSELNVNALELEDSALYLCASSLVQASGNTIYFGEGSWLTVV.

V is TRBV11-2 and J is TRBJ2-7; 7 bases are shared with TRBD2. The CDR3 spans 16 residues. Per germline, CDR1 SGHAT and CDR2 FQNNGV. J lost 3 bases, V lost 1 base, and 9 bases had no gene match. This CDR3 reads CASSLVEGGPVYEQYF. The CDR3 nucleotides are TGTGCCAGCAGCTTAGTAGAGGGAGGGCCCGTCTACGAGCAGTACTTC.

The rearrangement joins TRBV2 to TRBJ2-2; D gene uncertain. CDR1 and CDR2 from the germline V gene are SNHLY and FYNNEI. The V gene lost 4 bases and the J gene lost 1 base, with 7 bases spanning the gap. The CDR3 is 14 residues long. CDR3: CASSGLVNTGELFF. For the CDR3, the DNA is TGTGCCAGCAGTGGACTGGTGAACACCGGGGAGCTGTTTTTT.

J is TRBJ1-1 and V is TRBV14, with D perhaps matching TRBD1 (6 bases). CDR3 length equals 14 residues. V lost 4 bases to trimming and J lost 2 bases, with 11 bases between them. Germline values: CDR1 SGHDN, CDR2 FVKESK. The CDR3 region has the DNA TGTGCCAGCAGCCGACAGGTTTTAAACACTGAAGCTTTCTTT. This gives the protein CASSRQVLNTEAFF.

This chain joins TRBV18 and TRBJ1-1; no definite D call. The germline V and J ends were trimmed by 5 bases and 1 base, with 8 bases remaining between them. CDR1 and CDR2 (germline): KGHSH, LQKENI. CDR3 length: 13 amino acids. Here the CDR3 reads CASSVGKNTEAFF. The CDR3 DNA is TGTGCCAGCTCAGTGGGCAAGAACACTGAAGCTTTCTTT.

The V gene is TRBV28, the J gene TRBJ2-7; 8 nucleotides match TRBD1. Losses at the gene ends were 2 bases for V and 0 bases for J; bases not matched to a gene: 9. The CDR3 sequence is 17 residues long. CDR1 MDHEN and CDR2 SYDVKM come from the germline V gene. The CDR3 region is CASSLPAGTGGSYEQYF. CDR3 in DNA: TGTGCCAGCAGTTTACCCGCCGGGACAGGAGGCTCCTACGAGCAGTACTTC.

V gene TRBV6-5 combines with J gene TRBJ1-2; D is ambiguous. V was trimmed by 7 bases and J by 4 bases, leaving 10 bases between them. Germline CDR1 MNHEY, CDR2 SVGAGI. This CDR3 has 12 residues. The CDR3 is CASNREGYGYTF. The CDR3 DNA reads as TGTGCCAGCAACCGGGAAGGCTATGGCTACACCTTC.

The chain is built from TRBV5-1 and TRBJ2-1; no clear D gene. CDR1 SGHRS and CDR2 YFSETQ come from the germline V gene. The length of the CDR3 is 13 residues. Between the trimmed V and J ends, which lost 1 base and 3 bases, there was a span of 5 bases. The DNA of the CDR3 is TGCGCCAGCAGCTTGTGGAGCTACAATGAGCAGTTCTTC. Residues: CASSLWSYNEQFF.

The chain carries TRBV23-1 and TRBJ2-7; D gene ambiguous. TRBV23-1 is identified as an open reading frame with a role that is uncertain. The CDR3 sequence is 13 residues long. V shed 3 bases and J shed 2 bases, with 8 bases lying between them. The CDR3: CASSHLDPYEQYF. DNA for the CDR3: TGCGCCAGCAGTCATCTAGACCCCTACGAGCAGTACTTC.